This T cell receptor (beta chain) came from a study of response to subunit inactivated influenza vaccine. TCRdb re-called the RT-PCR reads with MiXCR, one entry per CDR3 protein. The sample lists roughly 630,000 distinct CDR3 sequences; 14% were seen once. Findings and caveats of the study: Only a handful of new T cells, the authors suggested, are recruited with each seasonal influenza vaccination.

V dropped 0 bases and J dropped 0 bases, with 14 bases sitting between them. The germline V gene encodes CDR1 LGHNA and CDR2 YSLEER. The CDR3 is 17 residues long. This clonotype has only a few counts. Its specificity is not known. The sample in question was PBMCs from blood, obtained roughly 2 weeks before vaccination. This sequence was found in a man over 45 who received an inactivated influenza vaccine. The chain combines TRBV4-3 with TRBJ1-2; D gene ambiguous. The CDR3 bases are TGCGCCAGCAGCCAAGAATGGCGTTGGGGTCCTAACTATGGCTACACCTTC. Protein: CASSQEWRWGPNYGYTF.